The T cell receptor (beta chain) under discussion was sequenced for a study of synovial regulatory T cells in juvenile arthritis. The germline gives CDR1 SGHNT, CDR2 YYREEE (reference sequence). This CDR3 spans 14 amino acids. Only the protein sequence is given. Assay: immunoSEQ multiplex PCR; the TCRdb copy retains only in-frame clones and omits some. The ten top clones account for about 0.7%, within a sample of 7,500 to 10,000 clones. The chain recombines TRBV5-4 with TRBJ1-2; as DNA is missing, the TRBD1 call by TCRdb cannot be tested. The origin of this receptor is a donor between 2 and 29 years old with juvenile idiopathic arthritis. Specimen: Treg cells from blood. This sample's subset: remaining (HLA-DR-negative) circulating blood Treg cells. Here the CDR3 reads CASAPTTGSYGYTF.